Shown below are 9 T cell receptor beta chains from a single sample sequenced in a study of T cell clonality in common variable immunodeficiency. Study-wide points: In common variable immunodeficiency, TCR beta chains reportedly carried fewer deletions and N-nucleotide insertions.

Their antigens remain unidentified. Profiling relied on immunoSEQ multiplex PCR, and the TCRdb table lists in-frame clones only, not all of them. The sample presents tens of thousands of clones, none singletons. Sequencing was done on a sample of peripheral blood mononuclear cells. Receptor source: a human donor with common variable immunodeficiency.

Notes on this clone: The read ends 3 residues early relative to the CDR3; the germline J gene fills the gap. The chain links TRBV11-2 to TRBJ2-3; tentatively, D is TRBD2 (5 bases). Germline-derived CDR1 and CDR2 are SGHAT and FQNNGV. This CDR3 has 14 amino acids. V gave up 1 base and J gave up 2 bases, with 7 bases separating them. The sequenced part of the CDR3 DNA is TGTGCCAGCAGCTTAGGACTACTCACAGATACG. Its translation: CASSLGLLTDT. The full CDR3 reads CASSLGLLTDTQYF. The complete variable domain, with remaining parts taken from reference TRBV11-2 and TRBJ2-3, reads EAGVAQSPRYKIIEKRQSVAFWCNPISGHATLYWYQQILGQGPKLLIQFQNNGVVDDSQLPKDRFSAERLKGVDSTLKIQPAKLEDSAVYLCASSLGLLTDTQYFGPGTRLTVL.

There are a few counts of this clone. Read coverage stops 3 residues before the CDR3 terminus; the germline J gene supplies the remainder. The chain employs TRBV18 and TRBJ1-5; 9 positions match TRBD1. Germline V gene data show CDR1 as KGHSH and CDR2 as LQKENI. J was trimmed by 7 bases and V by 2 bases; bases with no gene match: 6. This CDR3 region has 15 residues. The covered CDR3 bases are TGTGCCAGCTCACCAACAGGGGGCGCAGGACAGCCC. Translating gives CASSPTGGAGQP. The entire CDR3 protein is CASSPTGGAGQPQHF.

The sample holds many counts of this clone. With the read ending 3 residues before the CDR3 end, the germline J gene is used to fill in that end. This chain links TRBV20-1 with TRBJ2-1; 8 nucleotides line up with TRBD2. The J segment lost 8 bases and the V segment lost 5 bases, leaving 17 bases of the junction unmatched. CDR1 and CDR2 from the germline V gene are DFQATT and SNEGSKA (reference sequence). CDR3 length equals 16 residues. Partial CDR3 DNA: TGCAGTGCTGCCCGGGATAGCGGGGCCACCTGGTATGAG. It specifies CSAARDSGATWYE. The CDR3 as a whole reads CSAARDSGATWYEQFF.

This clone was seen at least ten times. CDR3 DNA, as far as it was read: TGCGCCAGCAGTAGACAGGGCACAGATACG. Protein sequence: CASSRQGTDT. The CDR3, in full, reads CASSRQGTDTQYF. The V call is TRBV10-1, the J call TRBJ2-3, with a tentative D call TRBD1 (6 bases). The CDR3 end lies 3 residues beyond the end of the read and is filled in from the germline J gene. The CDR3 extends over 13 amino acids. The germline V gene has CDR1 WNHNN and CDR2 SYGVQD (reference sequence). Trimming removed 5 bases at V and 1 base at J, with 7 bases between.

This clone has just a few counts. The read halts 3 residues ahead of the CDR3 end, with the missing end drawn from the germline J gene. The chain is built from TRBV20-1 and TRBJ1-6, with D perhaps matching TRBD1 (6 bases). Germline lookup yields CDR1 DFQATT and CDR2 SNEGSKA (reference sequence). There are 15 residues in the CDR3. The V and J ends lost 1 base and 7 bases respectively, with 14 bases between them. CDR3 DNA, as far as it was read: TGCAGTGCTAGAGGTTCCGACAGGTGGAATTCACCC. It is translated as CSARGSDRWNSP. The CDR3 reads in full as CSARGSDRWNSPLHF.

This clone was observed many times. With the read ending 3 residues before the CDR3 end, the germline J gene is used to fill in that end. J is TRBJ2-7 and V is TRBV20-1, with 9 nucleotides matching TRBD1. The CDR3 contains 15 residues. Germline V gives CDR1 DFQATT, CDR2 SNEGSKA (reference sequence). Trimming removed 6 bases from V and 4 bases from J; junction bases left unmatched: 13. CDR3 sequence reads: CSAPPAGQGKYEQYF. The DNA read from the CDR3 is TGCAGTGCGCCCCCCGCGGGACAGGGCAAATACGAG.

Points on this clone: The sequenced fragment ends 3 residues before the CDR3 boundary, so the rest is inferred from the germline J gene. The V gene is TRBV7-8, the J gene TRBJ2-7; 8 nucleotides align to TRBD1. This CDR3 spans 16 amino acids. Per the germline V gene, CDR1 is SGHVS and CDR2 is FQNEAQ. V lost 6 bases and J lost 0; bases outside the gene matches: 10. The CDR3 spells CASRGQGYASSYEQYF. The DNA read from the CDR3 is TGTGCCAGCAGAGGACAGGGCTATGCCAGCTCCTACGAG.

Of note for this clone: The read falls 3 residues short of the CDR3 end, and the missing part is taken from the germline J gene. This chain connects TRBV2 to TRBJ2-2; 9 bases agree with TRBD1. CDR1 and CDR2 (germline): SNHLY, FYNNEI. This CDR3 region has 14 residues. After removal of 6 bases from V and 2 bases from J, the junction contained 1 base not matched to a gene. The CDR3 loop reads CASRGQGNTGELFF. Partial CDR3 DNA: TGTGCCAGCAGGGGACAGGGTAACACCGGGGAG.

This clone was picked up many times. Coverage ceases 3 residues before the CDR3 finishes, and the germline J gene fills in the end. The chain is built from TRBV19 and TRBJ1-6; possible D gene TRBD1, 6 bases. V gave up 1 base and J gave up 10 bases, with 11 bases separating them. The CDR3 sequence is 14 residues long. The germline V gene has CDR1 LNHDA and CDR2 SQIVND (reference sequence). This CDR3 reads CASSIAPGASPLHF. The covered CDR3 bases are TGTGCCAGTAGTATAGCTCCAGGGGCATCACCC.